This section outlines one T cell receptor beta chain sequence together with its context. What it recognizes is unknown. This sample was taken from a study of long-term antiretroviral therapy in people with HIV. General study findings and limits: Every time point showed a repertoire led by clones expanded before ART. Despite increasing after ART, diversity remained lower than that of transplant donor controls.

Only United States sites treated participants with HIV. immunoSEQ v3.0 was run at survey level. Sequencing was designed to cover roughly 40,000-55,000 T-cell genomes in each sample. The protocol was immunoSEQ multiplex PCR, while the TCRdb copy is restricted to in-frame clones and leaves out a portion. The sample lists over 25,000 clones, about 98% occurring once. The germline gives CDR1 LGHNA, CDR2 YNFKEQ. Deletions cut 0 bases from V and 7 bases from J, with 15 bases between. The CDR3 length is 15 residues. The genes are TRBV4-2 and TRBJ2-5; possibly TRBD1 for D (7 bases). This sequence originates from a man aged 25-40 years with HIV. Sample: unsorted PBMCs, taken 7.6 years after starting antiretroviral therapy. As DNA, the CDR3 is TGTGCCAGCAGCCAAGATATGGAGGGGGCGGGGACCCAGTACTTC. This encodes CASSQDMEGAGTQYF.